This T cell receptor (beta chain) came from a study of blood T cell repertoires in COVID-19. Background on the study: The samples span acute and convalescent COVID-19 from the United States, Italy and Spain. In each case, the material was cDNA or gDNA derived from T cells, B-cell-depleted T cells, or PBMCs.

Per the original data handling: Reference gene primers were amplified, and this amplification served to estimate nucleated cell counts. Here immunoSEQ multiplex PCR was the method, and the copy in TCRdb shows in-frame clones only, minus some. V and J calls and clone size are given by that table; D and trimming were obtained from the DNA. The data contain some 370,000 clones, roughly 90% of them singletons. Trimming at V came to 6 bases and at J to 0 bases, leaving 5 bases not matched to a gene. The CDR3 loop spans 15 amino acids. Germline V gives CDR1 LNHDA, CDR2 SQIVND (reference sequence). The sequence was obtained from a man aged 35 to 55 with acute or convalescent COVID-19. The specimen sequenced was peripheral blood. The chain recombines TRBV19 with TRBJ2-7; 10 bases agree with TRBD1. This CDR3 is CASRIRDRGSYEQYF. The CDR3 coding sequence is TGTGCCAGTAGGATCCGGGACAGGGGCTCCTACGAGCAGTACTTC.